Below are 32 T cell receptor beta chains sequenced from a single sample in a study of blood T cell repertoires in COVID-19. Measured with immunoSEQ multiplex PCR; TCRdb has only the in-frame clones, and not every one. The data contain 250,000 to 300,000 clones, roughly nine tenths of them singletons. Specimen: peripheral blood. All receptors come from a woman under 40 with COVID-19, enrolled during active disease.

The gene calls are TRBV3-1 (or the pseudogene TRBV3-2) and TRBJ2-1; 10 bases are a match to TRBD1. V trimming: 1 base; J trimming: 2 bases; junction bases outside the gene matches: 5. The CDR3 loop spans 17 amino acids. CDR1 LGHDT and CDR2 YNNKEL come from the germline V gene (reference sequence). CDR3 sequence (DNA): TGTGCCAGCAGCCAAGCACTTGGGACAGGGGCCTACAATGAGCAGTTCTTC. It is translated as CASSQALGTGAYNEQFF.

The rearrangement uses TRBV2 and TRBJ2-1; 7 nucleotides match TRBD2. The CDR3 spans 15 residues. Germline V gives CDR1 SNHLY, CDR2 FYNNEI. With 6 bases clipped from V and 5 bases from J, the junction kept 10 bases outside the gene matches. The CDR3 sequence is CASRALADWDNEQFF. In DNA, the CDR3 is TGTGCCAGCAGGGCTCTAGCGGACTGGGACAATGAGCAGTTCTTC. The full variable domain, with the rest looked up from reference TRBV2 and TRBJ2-1, is EPEVTQTPSHQVTQMGQEVILRCVPISNHLYFYWYRQILGQKVEFLVSFYNNEISEKSEIFDDQFSVERPDGSNFTLKIRSTKLEDSAMYFCASRALADWDNEQFFGPGTRLTVL.

This clone was detected only once. V and J are TRBV10-3 and TRBJ2-3; 7 bases line up with TRBD1. This CDR3 is 13 amino acids long. Germline CDR1 is ENHRY and CDR2 is SYGVKD. The ends lost 10 bases at V and 2 bases at J; junction bases unmatched: 6. CDR3: CATLGTATDTQYF. CDR3 sequence (DNA): TGTGCCACCCTAGGGACAGCCACAGATACGCAGTATTTT.

The rearrangement links TRBV27 to TRBJ1-5, with D tentatively TRBD1 (6 bases). Germline values: CDR1 MNHEY, CDR2 SMNVEV (reference sequence). The CDR3 spans 13 residues. Trimming shortened V by 6 bases and J by 3 bases, and 9 bases separated the two germline ends. Here the CDR3 reads CASRDSHNQPQHF. The CDR3 region has the DNA TGTGCCAGCAGGGACAGCCACAATCAGCCCCAGCATTTT.

V and J are TRBV29-1 and TRBJ1-2; 8 nucleotides agree with TRBD1. CDR3 length: 16 residues. Trimming removed 3 bases from V and 2 bases from J; junction bases left unmatched: 11. Germline V gene data show CDR1 as SQVTM and CDR2 as ANQGSEA. CDR3 sequence (DNA): TGCAGCGTTGATAAGGCAGGGGGCATGAAGAACTATGGCTACACCTTC. Translated, it gives CSVDKAGGMKNYGYTF.

The chain carries TRBV19 and TRBJ1-1, with D perhaps matching TRBD1 (6 bases). Germline-derived CDR1 and CDR2 are LNHDA and SQIVND (reference sequence). The V end was cut by 7 bases, the J end by 0 bases, with 15 bases between. The length of the CDR3 is 15 residues. For the CDR3, the DNA is TGTGCCAGTATCTTTGACAGGCTAATGAACACTGAAGCTTTCTTT. Translating gives CASIFDRLMNTEAFF.

DNA for the CDR3: TGCGCCAGCAGCTTGGAGGGGACAGGCAACAATGAGCAGTTCTTC. It translates to CASSLEGTGNNEQFF. V usage is TRBV5-1 and J usage is TRBJ2-1; 8 bases are shared with TRBD1. The length of the CDR3 is 15 residues. Germline CDR1 is SGHRS and CDR2 is YFSETQ. With 0 bases clipped from V and 5 bases from J, the junction kept 4 bases outside the gene matches.

The CDR3 region has the DNA TGTGCCAGCAGTGGTTACAGCGGGATAGCCACCGGGGAGCTGTTTTTT. Translation: CASSGYSGIATGELFF. This chain links TRBV2 with TRBJ2-2, with 7 bases that match TRBD2. V lost 4 bases and J lost 4; bases outside the gene matches: 9. The V gene's germline CDR1 is SNHLY and CDR2 FYNNEI. The CDR3 totals 16 residues.

The genes are TRBV19 and TRBJ1-1; tentatively, D is TRBD1 (6 bases). The V gene's germline CDR1 is LNHDA and CDR2 SQIVND (reference sequence). The CDR3 is made up of 14 amino acids. Trimming removed 10 bases at V and 2 bases at J, with 17 bases between. The CDR3 protein is CATGQYLGNTEAFF. Here the CDR3 DNA reads TGTGCCACCGGACAGTATTTAGGAAACACTGAAGCTTTCTTT. Full variable domain (remainder filled in from reference TRBV19 and TRBJ1-1): DGGITQSPKYLFRKEGQNVTLSCEQNLNHDAMYWYRQDPGQGLRLIYYSQIVNDFQKGDIAEGYSVSREKKESFPLTVTSAQKNPTAFYLCATGQYLGNTEAFFGQGTRLTVV.

The genes are TRBV5-1 and TRBJ2-1; D is possibly TRBD2 (6 bases). Germline V gene sequence: CDR1 SGHRS, CDR2 YFSETQ. The V gene lost 0 bases and the J gene lost 0 bases, with 13 bases spanning the gap. This CDR3 comprises 17 residues. CDR3 in DNA: TGCGCCAGCAGCTTGGCCTTGGCGGGGCCCTCCTACAATGAGCAGTTCTTC. Translated, it gives CASSLALAGPSYNEQFF.

The chain employs TRBV7-6 and TRBJ2-1, with D tentatively TRBD1 (5 bases). The CDR3 covers 14 residues. Germline CDR1 is SGHVS and CDR2 is FNYEAQ. The V and J ends lost 5 bases and 8 bases respectively, with 16 bases between them. CDR3 sequence reads: CASSPALWGHEQFF. CDR3 in DNA: TGTGCCAGCAGCCCCGCCCTCTGGGGCCATGAGCAGTTCTTC.

The chain links TRBV3-1 (or the pseudogene TRBV3-2) to TRBJ1-2; unclear D gene. The CDR3 has 11 residues. The germline gives CDR1 LGHDT, CDR2 YNNKEL (reference sequence). Trimming removed 6 bases at V and 2 bases at J, with 4 bases between. CDR3 DNA: TGTGCCAGCAGTCGGAACTATGGCTACACCTTC. Its protein product is CASSRNYGYTF.

A word on this clone: This may be a read error: a much more frequent sequence differs by one nucleotide. In the same sample, other DNA sequences code for this CDR3. As DNA, the CDR3 is TGTGCCAGCAGCTTATTGGCCACCGGGGAGTTGTTTTTT. This encodes CASSLLATGELFF. The V call is TRBV7-9, the J call TRBJ2-2; possible D gene TRBD2, 5 bases. Germline assignment: CDR1 SEHNR and CDR2 FQNEAQ (reference sequence). The CDR3 extends over 13 amino acids.

V usage is TRBV19 and J usage is TRBJ1-2; D not certain. CDR1 is LNHDA, CDR2 SQIVND, per germline (reference sequence). Deletions cut 1 base from V and 0 bases from J, with 9 bases between. The CDR3 totals 15 residues. CDR3 in amino acids: CASSIVQQSNYGYTF. In DNA form, the CDR3 reads TGTGCCAGTAGTATAGTACAGCAATCTAACTATGGCTACACCTTC.

In this sample, this clone turned up a few times. This chain links TRBV6-1 with TRBJ2-7; a possible D gene is TRBD1 (6 bases). The CDR3 spans 20 residues. Trimming removed 0 bases at V and 2 bases at J, with 26 bases between. Per germline, CDR1 MNHNS and CDR2 SASEGT. The CDR3 loop reads CASSEARIKIRDTSPYEQYF. Written as DNA, the CDR3 is TGTGCCAGCAGTGAAGCAAGAATTAAGATCCGGGACACCTCTCCCTACGAGCAGTACTTC.

The CDR3 DNA follows: TGCGCCAGCAGCTTGGCGACAGCCGACTATGGCTACACCTTC. It codes for CASSLATADYGYTF. This chain connects TRBV5-1 to TRBJ1-2; possible D gene TRBD1, 5 bases. Per the germline V gene, CDR1 is SGHRS and CDR2 is YFSETQ. V shed 0 bases and J shed 3 bases, with 9 bases lying between them. This CDR3 spans 14 amino acids. The full variable domain, completed using reference TRBV5-1 and TRBJ1-2, is KAGVTQTPRYLIKTRGQQVTLSCSPISGHRSVSWYQQTPGQGLQFLFEYFSETQRNKGNFPGRFSGRQFSNSRSEMNVSTLELGDSALYLCASSLATADYGYTFGSGTRLTVV.

V is TRBV6-5 and J is TRBJ2-6, with D possibly TRBD1 on 6 matching bases. The CDR3 loop spans 15 amino acids. V lost 8 bases, J lost 4 bases, and 15 bases lay in between. Germline-derived CDR1 and CDR2 are MNHEY and SVGAGI. The CDR3 protein is CASVLQGAGANVLTF. CDR3 sequence (DNA): TGTGCCAGCGTCCTACAGGGTGCAGGGGCCAACGTCCTGACTTTC.

This chain connects TRBV19 to TRBJ2-7; maybe TRBD2 (5 bases). Deletions cut 8 bases from V and 3 bases from J, with 14 bases between. This CDR3 contains 13 residues. CDR1 and CDR2 from the germline V gene are LNHDA and SQIVND (reference sequence). CDR3 protein: CASSERGIYEQYF. As DNA, the CDR3 is TGTGCCAGTTCCGAACGGGGAATCTACGAGCAGTACTTC.

The gene calls are TRBV18 and TRBJ1-1; TRBD1 might be the D (6 bases). CDR3 size: 15 residues. Germline CDR1 KGHSH, CDR2 LQKENI. The V end was cut by 3 bases, the J end by 1 base, with 12 bases between. This CDR3 is CASSPRDTSNTEAFF. The CDR3 DNA is TGTGCCAGCTCACCGAGGGACACATCGAACACTGAAGCTTTCTTT.

The chain links TRBV5-1 to TRBJ2-7; 12 bases align to TRBD2. V dropped 3 bases and J dropped 0; count of bases not matched to a gene: 10. The CDR3 contains 18 residues. CDR1 SGHRS and CDR2 YFSETQ come from the germline V gene. The CDR3 protein is CASSYGGTSGPSSYEQYF. CDR3 DNA: TGCGCCAGCAGCTACGGCGGGACTAGCGGGCCCAGCTCCTACGAGCAGTACTTC.

The chain uses TRBV7-8 and TRBJ1-1; the D is unclear. The CDR3 is made up of 14 amino acids. Per germline, CDR1 SGHVS and CDR2 FQNEAQ. V was clipped by 3 bases and J by 0 bases, with 8 bases between them. The CDR3 nucleotides are TGTGCCAGCAGCTTTACTCCGTTGAACACTGAAGCTTTCTTT. Protein: CASSFTPLNTEAFF.

The chain joins TRBV7-9 to TRBJ1-2; 10 bases fit TRBD1. V was clipped by 4 bases and J by 7 bases; unmatched bases: 6. The CDR3 length is 14 residues. Germline values: CDR1 SEHNR, CDR2 FQNEAQ (reference sequence). CDR3 region: CASSYETGGGGYTF. The CDR3 DNA reads as TGTGCCAGCAGCTATGAGACAGGGGGCGGTGGCTACACCTTC.

This chain connects TRBV5-1 to TRBJ2-2; 8 nucleotides agree with TRBD2. Germline V gene data show CDR1 as SGHRS and CDR2 as YFSETQ. Trimming at V came to 4 bases and at J to 3 bases, leaving 5 bases not matched to a gene. The CDR3 consists of 15 residues. Here the CDR3 reads CASSISGSYTGELFF. In DNA, the CDR3 is TGCGCCAGCAGCATAAGCGGGAGTTACACCGGGGAGCTGTTTTTT.

The chain carries TRBV14 and TRBJ2-7, with 10 nucleotides matching TRBD1. V lost 6 bases and J lost 2; bases outside the gene matches: 4. CDR1 and CDR2 (germline): SGHDN, FVKESK. This CDR3 comprises 14 residues. The CDR3 here is CASSPGTGAYEQYF. DNA of the CDR3: TGTGCCAGCAGTCCCGGGACAGGGGCCTACGAGCAGTACTTC.

J is TRBJ1-3 and V is TRBV19; 11 nucleotides align to TRBD1. The germline V gene encodes CDR1 LNHDA and CDR2 SQIVND (reference sequence). V lost 5 bases and J lost 3; bases outside the gene matches: 6. The CDR3 is 16 amino acids. CDR3 sequence (DNA): TGTGCCAGTAGTGCCCTGGGACAGGGGGATGGAAACACCATATATTTT. Translation: CASSALGQGDGNTIYF.

The chain has TRBV9 and TRBJ2-2; D is perhaps TRBD1 (6 bases). The V end lost 0 bases, the J end lost 0 bases, and 9 bases lay between the germline ends. Germline V gives CDR1 SGDLS, CDR2 YYNGEE. The CDR3 length is 16 residues. The CDR3 nucleotides read TGTGCCAGCAGCGTAGGGTGGGACACGAACACCGGGGAGCTGTTTTTT. It translates to CASSVGWDTNTGELFF.

The V gene is TRBV6-1, the J gene TRBJ2-3; 7 bases match TRBD2. CDR3 length equals 15 residues. V shed 3 bases, J shed 2 bases, and the junction held 5 bases outside the gene matches. CDR1 is MNHNS, CDR2 SASEGT, per germline. Here the CDR3 DNA reads TGTGCCAGCAGTGACCTGGGGGGGTTCACAGATACGCAGTATTTT. Translation gives CASSDLGGFTDTQYF.

The V gene is TRBV9, the J gene TRBJ1-5; 9 positions match TRBD1. The V gene's germline CDR1 is SGDLS and CDR2 YYNGEE. The CDR3 contains 15 residues. Trimming removed 1 base from V and 4 bases from J; junction bases left unmatched: 3. This CDR3 reads CASSVTGGENQPQHF. In DNA form, the CDR3 reads TGTGCCAGCAGCGTAACAGGGGGCGAGAATCAGCCCCAGCATTTT.

V usage is TRBV5-1 and J usage is TRBJ1-6; 8 bases agree with TRBD1. Looked up from germline, CDR1 is SGHRS and CDR2 is YFSETQ. The CDR3 has 15 residues. Trimming cost V 3 bases and J 9 bases; bases outside gene matches: 8. The CDR3, as DNA: TGCGCCAGCAGCTCCGGGACAGGCCGGAGTTCACCCCTCCACTTT. Translating gives CASSSGTGRSSPLHF.

This clone showed up just once. This chain joins TRBV3-1 (or the pseudogene TRBV3-2) and TRBJ2-2; TRBD2 matches 7 bases. V trimming: 3 bases; J trimming: 3 bases; junction bases outside the gene matches: 4. This CDR3 is 15 amino acids long. Germline V gene lookup returns CDR1 LGHDT and CDR2 YNNKEL (reference sequence). The CDR3 is CASSHGGSHTGELFF. Here the CDR3 DNA reads TGTGCCAGCAGCCACGGCGGGAGCCACACCGGGGAGCTGTTTTTT.

V gene TRBV15 combines with J gene TRBJ2-7, with D unclear. This CDR3 is 17 amino acids long. Germline-derived CDR1 and CDR2 are LNHNV and YYDKDF (reference sequence). The V gene lost 4 bases and the J gene lost 1 base, with 20 bases spanning the gap. CDR3 bases: TGTGCCACCAGCACTAGATCCCAGAACGCACCGTCCTACGAGCAGTACTTC. Protein product: CATSTRSQNAPSYEQYF.

The count of this clone is one. This chain connects TRBV5-1 to TRBJ2-1; 9 nucleotides agree with TRBD2. The germline CDR1 and CDR2 sequences are SGHRS and YFSETQ. The CDR3 runs to 19 residues. After removal of 3 bases from V and 3 bases from J, the junction contained 16 bases not matched to a gene. CDR3 coding DNA: TGCGCCAGCAGCTCGCAGGGGCTAGCGGGAAGCTCTGGCTACAATGAGCAGTTCTTC. Amino acids: CASSSQGLAGSSGYNEQFF.